This T cell receptor (beta chain) was profiled in a study of beta chain features in type 1 diabetes. Study as a whole: Sorted cells examined across all samples numbered around 100 million. Whole-study findings and limits: HLA effects on TCRB rearrangement stayed unresolved here. When Type 1 diabetes patients were examined, their TCRB CDR3s proved moderately but significantly shorter in all four CD4+ subsets.

This CDR3 has 20 residues. Trimming removed 3 bases from V and 1 base from J, with 23 bases in between. In germline, CDR1 is SGHRS, CDR2 YFSETQ. In its sample, this clone was seen a few times. Its antigen is unidentified. The sequenced template was cDNA made from the entire isolated RNA. Here immunoSEQ multiplex PCR was the method, and the copy in TCRdb shows in-frame clones only, minus some. This table has roughly 400,000 clones, around 14% appearing once. The TCR originated in a man aged 25-45 years in good health. The chain recombines TRBV5-1 with TRBJ2-6; possibly TRBD2 for D (5 bases). Material for sequencing was naive CD4+ T cells from blood. CDR3 amino acids: CASSSTGSRLTSSGANVLTF. As DNA, the CDR3 is TGCGCCAGCAGCTCGACTGGAAGCAGACTAACATCGTCTGGGGCCAACGTCCTGACTTTC.